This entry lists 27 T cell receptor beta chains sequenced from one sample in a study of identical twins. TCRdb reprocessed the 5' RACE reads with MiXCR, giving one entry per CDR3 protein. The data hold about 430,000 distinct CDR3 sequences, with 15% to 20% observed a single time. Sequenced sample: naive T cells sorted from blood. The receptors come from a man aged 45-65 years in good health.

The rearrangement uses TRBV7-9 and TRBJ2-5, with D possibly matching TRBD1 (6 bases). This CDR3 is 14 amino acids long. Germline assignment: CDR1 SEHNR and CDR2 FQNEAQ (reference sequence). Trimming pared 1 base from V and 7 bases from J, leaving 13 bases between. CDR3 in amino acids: CASSLVQGLGTQYF. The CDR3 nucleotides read TGTGCCAGCAGCTTAGTACAGGGTCTCGGGACCCAGTACTTC.

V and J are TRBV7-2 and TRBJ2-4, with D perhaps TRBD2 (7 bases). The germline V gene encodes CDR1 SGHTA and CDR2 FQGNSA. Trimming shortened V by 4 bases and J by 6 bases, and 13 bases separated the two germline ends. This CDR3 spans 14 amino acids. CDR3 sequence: CASSWGGQGNIQYF. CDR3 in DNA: TGTGCCAGCAGCTGGGGGGGCCAGGGAAACATTCAGTACTTC.

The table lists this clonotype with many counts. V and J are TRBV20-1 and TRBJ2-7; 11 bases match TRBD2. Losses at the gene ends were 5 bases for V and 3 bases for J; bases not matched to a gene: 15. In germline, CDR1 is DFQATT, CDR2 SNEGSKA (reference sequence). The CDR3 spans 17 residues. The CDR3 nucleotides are TGCAGTGCTGGACCCCCCCGGTTGACTAGCGGGAACTACGAGCAGTACTTC. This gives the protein CSAGPPRLTSGNYEQYF.

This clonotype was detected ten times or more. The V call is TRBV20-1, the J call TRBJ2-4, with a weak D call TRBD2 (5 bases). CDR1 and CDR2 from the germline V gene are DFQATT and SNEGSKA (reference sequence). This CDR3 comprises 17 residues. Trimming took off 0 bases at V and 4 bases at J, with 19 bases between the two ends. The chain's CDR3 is CSARDTKEDQWKNIQYF. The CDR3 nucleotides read TGCAGTGCTAGAGATACGAAGGAGGACCAATGGAAAAACATTCAGTACTTC.

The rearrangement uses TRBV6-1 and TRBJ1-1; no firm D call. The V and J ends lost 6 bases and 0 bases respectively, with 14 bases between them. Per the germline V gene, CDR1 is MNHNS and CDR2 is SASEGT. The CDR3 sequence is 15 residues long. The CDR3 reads CASSRPHFLNTEAFF. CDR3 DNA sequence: TGTGCCAGCAGCCGCCCACACTTCTTGAACACTGAAGCTTTCTTT.

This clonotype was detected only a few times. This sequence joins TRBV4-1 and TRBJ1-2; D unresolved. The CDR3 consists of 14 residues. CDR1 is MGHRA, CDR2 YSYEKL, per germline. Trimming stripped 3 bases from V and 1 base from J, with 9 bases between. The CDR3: CASSQLGINYGYTF. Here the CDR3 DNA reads TGCGCCAGCAGCCAGTTGGGGATTAACTATGGCTACACCTTC.

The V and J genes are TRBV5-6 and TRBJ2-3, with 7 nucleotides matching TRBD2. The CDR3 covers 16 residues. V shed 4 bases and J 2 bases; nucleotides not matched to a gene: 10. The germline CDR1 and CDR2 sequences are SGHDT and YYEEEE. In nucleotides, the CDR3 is TGTGCCAGCAGCAACCCGGGACTATCAATCACAGATACGCAGTATTTT. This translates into CASSNPGLSITDTQYF.

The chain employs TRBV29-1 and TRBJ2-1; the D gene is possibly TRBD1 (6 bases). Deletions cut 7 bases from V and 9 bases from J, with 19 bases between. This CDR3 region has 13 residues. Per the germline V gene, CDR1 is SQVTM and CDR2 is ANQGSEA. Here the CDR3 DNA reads TGCAGCGCCTCTGGGGGCCCGCCGGGTGAGCAGTTCTTC. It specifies CSASGGPPGEQFF.

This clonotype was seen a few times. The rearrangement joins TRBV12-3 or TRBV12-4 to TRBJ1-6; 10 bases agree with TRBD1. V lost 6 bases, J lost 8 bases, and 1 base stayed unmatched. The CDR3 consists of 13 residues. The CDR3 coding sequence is TGTGCCAGCAGCGGGACAGGGGATTCACCCCTCCACTTT. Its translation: CASSGTGDSPLHF.

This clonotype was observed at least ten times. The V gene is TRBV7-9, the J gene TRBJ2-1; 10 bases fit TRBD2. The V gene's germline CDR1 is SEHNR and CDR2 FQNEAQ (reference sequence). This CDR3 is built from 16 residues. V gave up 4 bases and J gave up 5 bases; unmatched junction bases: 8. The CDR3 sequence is CASSSRGAGGNNEQFF. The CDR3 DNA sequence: TGTGCCAGCAGCTCCCGGGGAGCGGGGGGGAACAATGAGCAGTTCTTC.

The CDR3 nucleotides are TGTGCCAGCAGTTACACCCGGGGCTTGAACGGGGAGCTGTTTTTT. It specifies CASSYTRGLNGELFF. This sequence joins TRBV6-2 or TRBV6-3 and TRBJ2-2; tentatively, D is TRBD1 or TRBD2 (5 bases each). V shed 2 bases and J shed 7 bases, with 14 bases lying between them. There are 15 residues in the CDR3. The germline V gene has CDR1 MNHEY and CDR2 SVGEGT.

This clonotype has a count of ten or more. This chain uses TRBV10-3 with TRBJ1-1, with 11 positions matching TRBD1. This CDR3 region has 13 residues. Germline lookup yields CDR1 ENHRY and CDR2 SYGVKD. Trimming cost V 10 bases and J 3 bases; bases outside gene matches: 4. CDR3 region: CATDRGLDTEAFF. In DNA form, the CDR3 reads TGTGCCACGGACAGGGGGCTTGACACTGAAGCTTTCTTT.

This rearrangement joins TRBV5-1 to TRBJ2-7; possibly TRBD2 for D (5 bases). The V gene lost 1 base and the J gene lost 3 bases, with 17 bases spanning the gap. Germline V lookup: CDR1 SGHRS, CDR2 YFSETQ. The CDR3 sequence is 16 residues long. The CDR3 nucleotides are TGCGCCAGCAGCTTGTCTTCTGGTCTAGCAGTCTACGAGCAGTACTTC. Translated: CASSLSSGLAVYEQYF. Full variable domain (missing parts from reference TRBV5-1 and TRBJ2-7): KAGVTQTPRYLIKTRGQQVTLSCSPISGHRSVSWYQQTPGQGLQFLFEYFSETQRNKGNFPGRFSGRQFSNSRSEMNVSTLELGDSALYLCASSLSSGLAVYEQYFGPGTRLTVT.

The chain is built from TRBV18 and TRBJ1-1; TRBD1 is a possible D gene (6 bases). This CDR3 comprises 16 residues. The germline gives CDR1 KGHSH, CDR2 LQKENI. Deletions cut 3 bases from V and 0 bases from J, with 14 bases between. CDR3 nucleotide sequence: TGTGCCAGCTCACCTCAGGGGACACTGATGAACACTGAAGCTTTCTTT. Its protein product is CASSPQGTLMNTEAFF. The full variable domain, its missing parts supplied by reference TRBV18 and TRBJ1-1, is NAGVMQNPRHLVRRRGQEARLRCSPMKGHSHVYWYRQLPEEGLKFMVYLQKENIIDESGMPKERFSAEFPKEGPSILRIQQVVRGDSAAYFCASSPQGTLMNTEAFFGQGTRLTVV.

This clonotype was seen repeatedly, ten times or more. The CDR3: CAISESGGADTQYF. Written as DNA, the CDR3 is TGTGCCATCAGTGAGTCTGGGGGGGCAGATACGCAGTATTTT. The chain links TRBV10-3 to TRBJ2-3, with 7 bases identical to TRBD2. The CDR3 length is 14 residues. Trimming removed 0 bases from V and 4 bases from J; junction bases left unmatched: 1. Germline V gives CDR1 ENHRY, CDR2 SYGVKD.

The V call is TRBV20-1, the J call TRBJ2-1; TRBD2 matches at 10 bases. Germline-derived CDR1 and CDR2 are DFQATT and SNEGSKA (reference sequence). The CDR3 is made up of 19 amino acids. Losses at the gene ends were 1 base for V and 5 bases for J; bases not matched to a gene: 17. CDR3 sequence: CSARVLGLSGGGQNNEQFF. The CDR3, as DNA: TGCAGTGCTAGAGTGTTAGGACTGAGCGGGGGGGGGCAAAACAATGAGCAGTTCTTC.

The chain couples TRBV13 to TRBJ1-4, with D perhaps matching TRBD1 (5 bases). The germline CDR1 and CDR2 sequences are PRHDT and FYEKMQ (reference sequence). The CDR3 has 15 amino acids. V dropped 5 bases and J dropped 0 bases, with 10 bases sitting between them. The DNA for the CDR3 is TGTGCCAGCAGCCCCAGGGATTCAACTAATGAAAAACTGTTTTTT. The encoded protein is CASSPRDSTNEKLFF.

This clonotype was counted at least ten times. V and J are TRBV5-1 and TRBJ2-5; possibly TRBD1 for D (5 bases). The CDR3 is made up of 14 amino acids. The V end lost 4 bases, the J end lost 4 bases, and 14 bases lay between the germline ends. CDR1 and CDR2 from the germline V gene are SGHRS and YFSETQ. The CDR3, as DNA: TGCGCCAGCAGCCTGGACATGTGGCGAGAGACCCAGTACTTC. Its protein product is CASSLDMWRETQYF.

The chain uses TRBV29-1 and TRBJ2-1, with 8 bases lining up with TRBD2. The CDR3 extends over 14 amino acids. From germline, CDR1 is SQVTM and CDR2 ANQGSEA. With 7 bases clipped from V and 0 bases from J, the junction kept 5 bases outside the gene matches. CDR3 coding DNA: TGCAGCGGACGGGGGGGTAGCTCCTACAATGAGCAGTTCTTC. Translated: CSGRGGSSYNEQFF.

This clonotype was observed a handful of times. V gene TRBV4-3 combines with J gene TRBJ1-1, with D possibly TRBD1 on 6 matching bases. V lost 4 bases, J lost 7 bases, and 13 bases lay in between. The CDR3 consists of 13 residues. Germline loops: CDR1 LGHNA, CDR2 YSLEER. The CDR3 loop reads CASSLQGQFEAFF. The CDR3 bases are TGCGCCAGCAGCCTCCAAGGACAGTTTGAAGCTTTCTTT.

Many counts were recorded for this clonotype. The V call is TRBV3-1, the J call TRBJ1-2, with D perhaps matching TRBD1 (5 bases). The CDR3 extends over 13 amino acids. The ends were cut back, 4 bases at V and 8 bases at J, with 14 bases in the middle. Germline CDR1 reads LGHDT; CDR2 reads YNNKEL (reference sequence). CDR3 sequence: CASSPGRVGGYTF. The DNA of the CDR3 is TGTGCCAGCAGCCCGGGCAGGGTCGGGGGCTACACCTTC.

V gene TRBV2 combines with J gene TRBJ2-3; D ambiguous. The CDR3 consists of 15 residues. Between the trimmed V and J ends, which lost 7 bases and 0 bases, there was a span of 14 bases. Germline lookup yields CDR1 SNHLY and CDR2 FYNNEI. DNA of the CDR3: TGTGCCAGCACCCCTAATATCCGGAGCACAGATACGCAGTATTTT. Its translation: CASTPNIRSTDTQYF.

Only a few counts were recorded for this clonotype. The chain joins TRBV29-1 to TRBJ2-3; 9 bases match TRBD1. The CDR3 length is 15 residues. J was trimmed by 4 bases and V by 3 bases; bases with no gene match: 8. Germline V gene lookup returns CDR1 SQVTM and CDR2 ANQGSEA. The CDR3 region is CSVDSGTGISDTQYF. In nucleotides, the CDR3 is TGCAGCGTTGATTCCGGGACAGGGATCTCAGATACGCAGTATTTT.

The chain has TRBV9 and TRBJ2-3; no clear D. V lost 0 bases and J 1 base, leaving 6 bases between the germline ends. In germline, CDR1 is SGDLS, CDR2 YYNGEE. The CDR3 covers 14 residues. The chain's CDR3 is CASSVGMGTDTQYF. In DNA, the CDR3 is TGTGCCAGCAGCGTAGGGATGGGCACAGATACGCAGTATTTT.

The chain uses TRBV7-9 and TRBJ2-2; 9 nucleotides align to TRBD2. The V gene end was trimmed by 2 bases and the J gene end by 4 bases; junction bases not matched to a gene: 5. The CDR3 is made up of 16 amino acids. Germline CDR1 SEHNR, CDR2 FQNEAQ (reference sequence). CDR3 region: CASSLLKREVTGELFF. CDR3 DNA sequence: TGTGCCAGCAGCTTACTCAAGCGGGAGGTCACCGGGGAGCTGTTTTTT.

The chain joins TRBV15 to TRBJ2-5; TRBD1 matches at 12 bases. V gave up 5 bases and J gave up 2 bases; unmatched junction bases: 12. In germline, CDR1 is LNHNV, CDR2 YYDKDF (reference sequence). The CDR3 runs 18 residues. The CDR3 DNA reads TGTGCCACCAGCCACCGAGGGACAGGGGGCCTGTGGCAAGAGACCCAGTACTTC. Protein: CATSHRGTGGLWQETQYF.

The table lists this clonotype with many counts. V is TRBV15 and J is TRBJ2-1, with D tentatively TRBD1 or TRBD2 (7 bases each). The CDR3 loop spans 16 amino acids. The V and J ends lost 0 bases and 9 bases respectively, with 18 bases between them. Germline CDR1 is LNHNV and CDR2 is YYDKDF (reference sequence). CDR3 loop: CATSRDRQGGAAEQFF. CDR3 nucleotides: TGTGCCACCAGCAGAGATCGGCAGGGGGGGGCCGCTGAGCAGTTCTTC. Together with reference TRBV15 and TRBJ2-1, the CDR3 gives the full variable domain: DAMVIQNPRYQVTQFGKPVTLSCSQTLNHNVMYWYQQKSSQAPKLLFHYYDKDFNNEADTPDNFQSRRPNTSFCFLDIRSPGLGDTAMYLCATSRDRQGGAAEQFFGPGTRLTVL.